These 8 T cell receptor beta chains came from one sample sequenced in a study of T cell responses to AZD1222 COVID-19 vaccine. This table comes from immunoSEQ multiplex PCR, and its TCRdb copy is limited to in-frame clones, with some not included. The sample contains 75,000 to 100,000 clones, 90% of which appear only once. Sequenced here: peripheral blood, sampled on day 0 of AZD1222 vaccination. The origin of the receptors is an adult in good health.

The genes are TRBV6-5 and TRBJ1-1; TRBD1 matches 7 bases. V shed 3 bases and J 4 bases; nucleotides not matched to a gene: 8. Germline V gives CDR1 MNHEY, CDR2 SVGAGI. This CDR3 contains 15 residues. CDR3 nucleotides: TGTGCCAGCAGTTATAGGGGGCGACTGGGCACTGAAGCTTTCTTT. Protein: CASSYRGRLGTEAFF.

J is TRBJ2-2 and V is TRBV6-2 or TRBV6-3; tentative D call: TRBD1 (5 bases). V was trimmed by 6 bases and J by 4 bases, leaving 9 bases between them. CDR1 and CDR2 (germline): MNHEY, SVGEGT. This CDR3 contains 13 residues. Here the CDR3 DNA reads TGTGCCAGCAGCCAGGGCCGCACCGGGGAGCTGTTTTTT. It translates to CASSQGRTGELFF.

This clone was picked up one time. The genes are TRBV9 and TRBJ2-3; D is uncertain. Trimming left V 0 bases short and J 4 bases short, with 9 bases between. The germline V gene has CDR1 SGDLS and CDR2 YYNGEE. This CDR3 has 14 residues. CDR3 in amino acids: CASSVAPSSDTQYF. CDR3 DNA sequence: TGTGCCAGCAGCGTAGCCCCTAGTTCAGATACGCAGTATTTT.

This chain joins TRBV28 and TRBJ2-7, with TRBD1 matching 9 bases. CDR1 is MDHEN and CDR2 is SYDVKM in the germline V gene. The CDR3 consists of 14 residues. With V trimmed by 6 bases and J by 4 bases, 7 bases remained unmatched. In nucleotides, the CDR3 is TGTGCCAGCAGCCCCGGGACAGGGTTGTACGAGCAGTACTTC. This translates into CASSPGTGLYEQYF.

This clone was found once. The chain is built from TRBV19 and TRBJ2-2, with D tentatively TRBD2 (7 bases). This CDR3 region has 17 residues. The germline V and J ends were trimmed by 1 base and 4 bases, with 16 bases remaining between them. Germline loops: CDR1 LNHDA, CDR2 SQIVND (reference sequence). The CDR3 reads CASSIGGGGASTGELFF. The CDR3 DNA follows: TGTGCCAGTAGTATAGGGGGCGGGGGCGCGAGCACCGGGGAGCTGTTTTTT.

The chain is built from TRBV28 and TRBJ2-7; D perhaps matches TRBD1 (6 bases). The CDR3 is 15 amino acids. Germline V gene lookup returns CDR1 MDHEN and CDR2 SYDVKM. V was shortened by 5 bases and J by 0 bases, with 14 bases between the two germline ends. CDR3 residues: CASSRFQGSSYEQYF. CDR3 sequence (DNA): TGTGCCAGCAGTCGATTTCAGGGGAGCTCCTACGAGCAGTACTTC.

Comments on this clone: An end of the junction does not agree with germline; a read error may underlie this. CDR3 sequence (DNA): TGTGCCAGCAGTCTCGACAGTGTCACCGGGGGGCTGTTTTTT. Protein product: CASSLDSVTGGLFF. The V call is TRBV28, the J call TRBJ2-2; the D gene is possibly TRBD2 (6 bases). Germline V gene sequence: CDR1 MDHEN, CDR2 SYDVKM. The CDR3 contains 14 residues.

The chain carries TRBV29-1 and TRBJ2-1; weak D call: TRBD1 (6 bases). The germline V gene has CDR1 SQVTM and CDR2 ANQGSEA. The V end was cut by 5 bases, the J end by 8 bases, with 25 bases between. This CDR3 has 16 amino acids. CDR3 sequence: CSVLSGHRSSGDEQFF. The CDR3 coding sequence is TGCAGCGTTCTTTCGGGACACCGATCCTCAGGGGATGAGCAGTTCTTC.